The 22 T cell receptor beta chains listed next were all sequenced from one sample in a study of OX40 agonist ivuxolimab in advanced cancers. Sequencing used immunoSEQ multiplex PCR; TCRdb keeps in-frame clones, though not all of them. The repertoire holds 50,000 to 80,000 clones, about 89% seen once, with approximately 5.2% in the top ten. Source: CD4+ or CD8+ T cells sorted from blood, taken in a trial of the OX40 agonist ivuxolimab. The receptors come from an adult with an advanced solid tumor such as melanoma, head and neck, liver or kidney cancer.

There are a few counts of this clone. The J gene is TRBJ2-7, the V gene TRBV6-1; D is unclear. Germline CDR1 is MNHNS and CDR2 is SASEGT. This CDR3 has 12 amino acids. The V end was cut by 7 bases, the J end by 3 bases, with 10 bases between. The CDR3 is CASNVGSYEQYF. CDR3 nucleotide sequence: TGTGCCAGCAATGTGGGCAGCTACGAGCAGTACTTC.

CDR3 DNA: TGTGCCAGCAGTTACTCGAATGGGGGCAAAGAGACCCAGTACTTC. Its protein is CASSYSNGGKETQYF. The chain is built from TRBV6-5 and TRBJ2-5, with a tentative D call TRBD1 (6 bases). The V gene lost 0 bases and the J gene lost 3 bases, with 11 bases spanning the gap. CDR1 and CDR2 (germline): MNHEY, SVGAGI. The CDR3 covers 15 residues.

This chain connects TRBV10-3 to TRBJ1-4, with unresolved D. V lost 3 bases and J lost 7, with 3 bases in between. The CDR3 is made up of 11 amino acids. Germline CDR1 reads ENHRY; CDR2 reads SYGVKD. CDR3 nucleotide sequence: TGTGCCATCAGTGACGGTGAAAAACTGTTTTTT. Translating gives CAISDGEKLFF.

The chain employs TRBV30 and TRBJ2-5; D is undetermined. This CDR3 contains 12 residues. CDR1 and CDR2 (germline): GTSNPN, SVGIG (reference sequence). Between the trimmed V and J ends, which lost 1 base and 5 bases, there was a span of 8 bases. The CDR3, as DNA: TGTGCCTGGAGTGCAGCCGGGGAGACCCAGTACTTC. Translated, it gives CAWSAAGETQYF.

The chain carries TRBV28 and TRBJ2-1, with D perhaps TRBD2 (5 bases). CDR3 length equals 15 residues. V lost 3 bases and J 0 bases, leaving 9 bases between the germline ends. CDR1 and CDR2 (germline): MDHEN, SYDVKM. The CDR3 region is CASSLSGSSYNEQFF. The CDR3 DNA reads TGTGCCAGCAGTTTGAGTGGGAGCTCCTACAATGAGCAGTTCTTC.

This rearrangement joins TRBV9 to TRBJ2-7, with 8 nucleotides matching TRBD1. The ends lost 0 bases at V and 7 bases at J; junction bases unmatched: 9. The germline V gene has CDR1 SGDLS and CDR2 YYNGEE. The CDR3 contains 15 residues. CDR3 in amino acids: CASSVGGQGLEEQYF. The CDR3 region has the DNA TGTGCCAGCAGCGTAGGTGGACAGGGCTTGGAGGAGCAGTACTTC.

V gene TRBV29-1 combines with J gene TRBJ1-2; D remains unclear. Trimming removed 0 bases from V and 1 base from J, with 15 bases in between. There are 16 residues in the CDR3. Germline V gene sequence: CDR1 SQVTM, CDR2 ANQGSEA. CDR3 bases: TGCAGCGTTGAAGATCCACGAGCAGAGTTTAACTATGGCTACACCTTC. This translates into CSVEDPRAEFNYGYTF.

The V call is TRBV6-6, the J call TRBJ2-7; D not certain. CDR3 size: 14 residues. The ends were cut back, 6 bases at V and 2 bases at J, with 14 bases in the middle. Germline CDR1 MNHNY, CDR2 SVGAGI (reference sequence). The CDR3 is CASSPGSGTYEQYF. In DNA form, the CDR3 reads TGTGCCAGCAGCCCAGGATCAGGCACCTACGAGCAGTACTTC.

V is TRBV20-1 and J is TRBJ2-7; D is unclear. V lost 4 bases and J 5 bases, leaving 9 bases between the germline ends. This CDR3 spans 11 amino acids. The germline V gene has CDR1 DFQATT and CDR2 SNEGSKA (reference sequence). The CDR3: CSATEFDEQYF. The DNA of the CDR3 is TGCAGTGCTACCGAGTTTGACGAGCAGTACTTC.

This clone was observed once. The chain combines TRBV19 with TRBJ2-2; D perhaps matches TRBD2 (5 bases). Trimming removed 7 bases at V and 6 bases at J, with 15 bases between. The CDR3 contains 14 residues. CDR1 LNHDA and CDR2 SQIVND come from the germline V gene (reference sequence). The CDR3 nucleotides are TGTGCCAGTACCCCCTCGGGGATCCCCGGGGAGCTGTTTTTT. This encodes CASTPSGIPGELFF.

V usage is TRBV30 and J usage is TRBJ1-2, with a weak D call TRBD1 (5 bases). This CDR3 has 13 residues. Germline values: CDR1 GTSNPN, CDR2 SVGIG (reference sequence). CDR3 region: CALRTGGTYGYTF. The CDR3 nucleotides read TGTGCTTTGAGGACGGGGGGAACCTATGGCTACACCTTC.

The J gene is TRBJ2-1, the V gene TRBV7-2; 10 bases fit TRBD2. Trimming at V came to 6 bases and at J to 2 bases, leaving 13 bases not matched to a gene. The CDR3 length is 18 residues. Germline loops: CDR1 SGHTA, CDR2 FQGNSA. CDR3 sequence reads: CASRNKAGGPSTYNEQFF. CDR3 DNA: TGTGCCAGCAGGAACAAAGCGGGAGGGCCTTCGACCTACAATGAGCAGTTCTTC.

Points on this clone: Within the sample, other DNA sequences also encode this same CDR3. The CDR3 bases are TGTGCCAGCAGCCAGGACAGGGGGAGCAATCAGCCCCAGCATTTT. This codes for CASSQDRGSNQPQHF. The gene calls are TRBV6-5 and TRBJ1-5, with 10 bases lining up with TRBD1. The V and J ends lost 6 bases and 1 base, in that order; junction bases with no gene match: 3. The CDR3 totals 15 residues. Germline V gene data show CDR1 as MNHEY and CDR2 as SVGAGI.

This chain connects TRBV11-3 to TRBJ2-1; no clear D gene. CDR1 and CDR2 (germline): SGHNT, YENEEA. This CDR3 is built from 12 residues. V lost 1 base and J 8 bases, leaving 6 bases between the germline ends. The DNA for the CDR3 is TGTGCCAGCAGCTTAGCACAACATGAGCAGTTCTTC. It codes for CASSLAQHEQFF.

The genes are TRBV15 and TRBJ2-2, with TRBD1 identical over 12 bases. J was trimmed by 5 bases and V by 7 bases; bases with no gene match: 5. This CDR3 contains 15 residues. Germline lookup yields CDR1 LNHNV and CDR2 YYDKDF (reference sequence). This CDR3 reads CATTRDRGRTGELFF. CDR3 bases: TGTGCCACCACAAGGGACAGGGGGCGGACCGGGGAGCTGTTTTTT.

The chain employs TRBV10-3 and TRBJ1-2; D might be TRBD1 (6 bases). V was shortened by 3 bases and J by 8 bases, with 22 bases between the two germline ends. This CDR3 spans 16 amino acids. Germline CDR1 and CDR2: ENHRY and SYGVKD. As DNA, the CDR3 is TGTGCCATCAGTGACCTTGCGGGACACCGATCGGGGGGCTACACCTTC. Its protein is CAISDLAGHRSGGYTF.

The CDR3 DNA sequence: TGTGCCAGCAGTGACTCCGACAGGGGCTATGGCTACACCTTC. It encodes CASSDSDRGYGYTF. The V gene is TRBV2, the J gene TRBJ1-2, with TRBD1 identical over 8 bases. The CDR3 has 14 residues. Germline trimming cut 3 bases from V and 4 bases from J; bases unmatched to any gene: 4. Germline V lookup: CDR1 SNHLY, CDR2 FYNNEI. Complete variable domain (other parts from reference TRBV2 and TRBJ1-2): EPEVTQTPSHQVTQMGQEVILRCVPISNHLYFYWYRQILGQKVEFLVSFYNNEISEKSEIFDDQFSVERPDGSNFTLKIRSTKLEDSAMYFCASSDSDRGYGYTFGSGTRLTVV.

The rearrangement links TRBV5-5 to TRBJ1-2; 8 nucleotides agree with TRBD1. The V and J ends lost 4 bases and 8 bases, in that order; junction bases with no gene match: 13. This CDR3 has 15 amino acids. Germline lookup yields CDR1 SGHKS and CDR2 YYEKEE (reference sequence). The CDR3 region is CASSLTRQGPEGYTF. As DNA, the CDR3 is TGTGCCAGCAGCCTCACCAGACAGGGGCCGGAAGGCTACACCTTC.

V usage is TRBV6-6 and J usage is TRBJ1-2; tentatively, D is TRBD1 (6 bases). V lost 11 bases and J lost 4, with 20 bases in between. This CDR3 is built from 14 residues. In germline, CDR1 is MNHNY, CDR2 SVGAGI (reference sequence). CDR3 nucleotides: TGTGCCGCCTTACCCTCGGACAGCATCTATGGCTACACCTTC. Protein: CAALPSDSIYGYTF.

Here the CDR3 reads CASSVGGIQETQYF. In DNA form, the CDR3 reads TGTGCCAGCAGCGTAGGAGGGATTCAAGAGACCCAGTACTTC. The V and J genes are TRBV9 and TRBJ2-5, with D tentatively TRBD2 (5 bases). CDR1 is SGDLS and CDR2 is YYNGEE in the germline V gene. The CDR3 sequence is 14 residues long. V was clipped by 0 bases and J by 2 bases, with 8 bases between them. Complete variable domain (other parts from reference TRBV9 and TRBJ2-5): DSGVTQTPKHLITATGQRVTLRCSPRSGDLSVYWYQQSLDQGLQFLIQYYNGEERAKGNILERFSAQQFPDLHSELNLSSLELGDSALYFCASSVGGIQETQYFGPGTRLLVL.

V is TRBV5-1 and J is TRBJ1-2, with D perhaps matching TRBD1 (6 bases). Germline CDR1 is SGHRS and CDR2 is YFSETQ. V was cut by 4 bases and J by 6 bases, with 16 bases left in between. The CDR3 consists of 14 residues. CDR3 sequence reads: CASSAGTGIHGYTF. DNA of the CDR3: TGCGCCAGCAGCGCCGGAACAGGGATCCATGGCTACACCTTC. Together with reference TRBV5-1 and TRBJ1-2, the CDR3 gives the full variable domain: KAGVTQTPRYLIKTRGQQVTLSCSPISGHRSVSWYQQTPGQGLQFLFEYFSETQRNKGNFPGRFSGRQFSNSRSEMNVSTLELGDSALYLCASSAGTGIHGYTFGSGTRLTVV.

The chain joins TRBV5-1 to TRBJ1-4, with D possibly being TRBD1 (5 bases). Germline CDR1 reads SGHRS; CDR2 reads YFSETQ. The CDR3 runs to 15 residues. V lost 0 bases and J 6 bases, leaving 12 bases between the germline ends. Here the CDR3 reads CASSLDGTMDEKLFF. The CDR3 coding sequence is TGCGCCAGCAGCTTGGATGGGACGATGGATGAAAAACTGTTTTTT.